These T cell receptor beta chains were read from a single sample in a study of shared clonotypes between healthy human individuals. Sequenced by immunoSEQ multiplex PCR; TCRdb stores in-frame clones only, minus some. The table has over 850,000 clones, around 78% seen once. The sample taken for sequencing was memory CD4+ T cells from PBMCs. Receptors were obtained from a man aged 18-30 years in good health. Some clones in this sample may be carry-over from other donors' samples. CDR3s include the opening cysteine and the closing phenylalanine or tryptophan. Fields, in order: D gene, clone size, V gene, J gene, CDR3 DNA, CDR3 protein. A D gene is named only where the DNA matches it firmly. Clone size, where shown, is once, few, many, or a class for clones that have expanded.

.,.,TRBV4-2,TRBJ2-7,TGTGCCAGCAGCCAAGAAGGACTACCAGCAGGCGAGCAGTACTTC,CASSQEGLPAGEQYF
.,.,TRBV18,TRBJ1-3,TGTGCCAGCTCACCTGGGACGGCTGGAAACACCATATATTTT,CASSPGTAGNTIYF
TRBD1,.,TRBV25-1,TRBJ2-7,TGTGCCAGCAGTGAGGCAGGGGGCCCCTACGAGCAGTACTTC,CASSEAGGPYEQYF
.,.,TRBV7-9,TRBJ1-4,TGTGCCAGCAGCTTAGGAGGAGGAGGGGTTGGTGAAAAACTGTTTTTT,CASSLGGGGVGEKLFF
.,few,TRBV11-2,TRBJ1-1,TGTGCCAGCAGCTTAGTGGGGATGAACACTGAAGCTTTCTTT,CASSLVGMNTEAFF
TRBD1,.,TRBV2,TRBJ2-7,TGTGCCAGCAGGGACGGACAGGGCGAACTATACGAGCAGTACTTC,CASRDGQGELYEQYF
.,.,TRBV30,TRBJ2-7,TGTGCCTGGAGTGTAGGGCTGAGCAACGAGCAGTACTTC,CAWSVGLSNEQYF
TRBD2,once,TRBV10-1,TRBJ2-4,TGCGCCAGCAGCCCTACTAGCGCACCTGTAGCCAAAAACATTCAGTACTTC,CASSPTSAPVAKNIQYF
TRBD2,.,TRBV6-5,TRBJ2-1,TGTGCCAGCAGGCGGGAGTTGGGTGAGCAGTTCTTC,CASRRELGEQFF
.,.,TRBV9,TRBJ2-2,TGTGCCAGCAGCGTCACCGCGGGACCCCGCACCGGGGAGCTGTTTTTT,CASSVTAGPRTGELFF
.,.,TRBV6-1,TRBJ2-3,TGTGCCTGTACAGGGTTGTTCACAGATACGCAGTATTTT,CACTGLFTDTQYF
.,.,TRBV5-4,TRBJ2-1,TGTGCCAGCAGCTTGGTCGTCGGGGGTTACAATGAGCAGTTCTTC,CASSLVVGGYNEQFF
.,.,TRBV14,TRBJ1-2,TGTGCCAGCAGCCAAGGTGGAGGGACTCAATATGGCTACACCTTC,CASSQGGGTQYGYTF